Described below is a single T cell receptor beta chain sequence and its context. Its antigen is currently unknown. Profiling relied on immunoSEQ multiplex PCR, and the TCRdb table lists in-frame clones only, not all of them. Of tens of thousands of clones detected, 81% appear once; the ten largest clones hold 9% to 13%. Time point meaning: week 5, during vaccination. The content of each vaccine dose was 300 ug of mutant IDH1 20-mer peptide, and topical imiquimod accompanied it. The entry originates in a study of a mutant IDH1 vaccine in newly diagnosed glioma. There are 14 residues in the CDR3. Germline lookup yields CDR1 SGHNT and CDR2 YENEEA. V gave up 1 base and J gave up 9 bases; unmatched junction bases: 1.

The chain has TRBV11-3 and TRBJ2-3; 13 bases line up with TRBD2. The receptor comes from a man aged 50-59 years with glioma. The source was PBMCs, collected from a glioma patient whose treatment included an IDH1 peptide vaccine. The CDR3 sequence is CASSLATSGGTQYF. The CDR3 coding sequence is TGTGCCAGCAGCTTAGCGACTAGCGGGGGGACGCAGTATTTT.